This T cell receptor beta chain is drawn from a study of CD8 T cells in Susac syndrome. The V gene lost 4 bases and the J gene lost 3 bases, with 13 bases spanning the gap. The CDR3 is made up of 14 amino acids. Germline V lookup: CDR1 SEHNR, CDR2 FQNEAQ (reference sequence). High-throughput TCR beta sequencing covered peripheral CD8+ and CD4+ T cells. TEMRA cells were enriched by FACS, while CD8+ and CD4+ T cells were obtained through a negative isolation that was performed magnetically. The authors reverse transcribed roughly 0.5 to 1 ug RNA with random hexamers. The immunoSEQ assay covered 54 Vbeta and 13 Jbeta segments for CDR3. TCRdb re-called the immunoSEQ multiplex PCR reads through MiXCR, storing one row per CDR3 protein. The profile shows a few hundred thousand distinct CDR3 sequences, roughly 81% of them singletons.

The rearrangement joins TRBV7-9 to TRBJ2-7; D not certain. Sequenced input: CD8+ T cells from PBMCs. This receptor was identified in a human donor with multiple sclerosis. The CDR3 DNA is TGTGCCAGCAGCTCCGTCACATCGGGCTACGAGCAGTACTTC. This sequence encodes CASSSVTSGYEQYF.